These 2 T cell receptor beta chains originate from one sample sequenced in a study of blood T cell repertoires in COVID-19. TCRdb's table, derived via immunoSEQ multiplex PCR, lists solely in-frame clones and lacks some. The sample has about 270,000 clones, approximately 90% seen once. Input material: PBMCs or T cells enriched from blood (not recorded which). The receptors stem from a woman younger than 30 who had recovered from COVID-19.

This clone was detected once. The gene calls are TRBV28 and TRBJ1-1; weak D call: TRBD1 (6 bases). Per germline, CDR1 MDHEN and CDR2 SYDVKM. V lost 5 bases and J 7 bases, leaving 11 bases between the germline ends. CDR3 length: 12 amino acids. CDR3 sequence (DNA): TGTGCCAGCAGTCCAGGGACATTTGAAGCTTTCTTT. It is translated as CASSPGTFEAFF.

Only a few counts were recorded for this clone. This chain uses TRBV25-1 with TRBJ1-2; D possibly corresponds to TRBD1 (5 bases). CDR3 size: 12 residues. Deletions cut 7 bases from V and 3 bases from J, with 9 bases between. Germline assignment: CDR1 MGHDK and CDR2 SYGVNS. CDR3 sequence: CASKGADYGYTF. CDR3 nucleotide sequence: TGTGCCAGCAAAGGGGCCGACTATGGCTACACCTTC.